Included here is one T cell receptor (beta chain) sequence, with context. This specimen comes from a study of blood T cell repertoires in COVID-19. Study summary: PBMCs, B-cell-depleted T cells, or T cells were the source of the cDNA or gDNA that made up the material.

This CDR3 contains 17 residues. V trimming: 6 bases; J trimming: 3 bases; junction bases outside the gene matches: 13. Germline CDR1 is MNHEY and CDR2 is SVGEGT. Methods used by the authors: Nucleated cell number was recorded as an estimate derived from reference gene primer amplification. This table comes from immunoSEQ multiplex PCR, and its TCRdb copy is limited to in-frame clones, with some not included. V, J and clone size derive from that table, while D and trimming were established from the DNA sequence. The data show some 220,000 clones, roughly 87% seen once. The sample taken for sequencing was peripheral blood. V is TRBV6-2 or TRBV6-3 and J is TRBJ1-2; TRBD1 aligns across 10 bases. The clonotype was recovered from a woman younger than 30 who had recovered from COVID-19. CDR3 sequence reads: CASSTGTGVQRYYGYTF. As DNA, the CDR3 is TGTGCCAGCAGCACCGGGACAGGGGTACAACGATACTATGGCTACACCTTC.